The 6 T cell receptor beta chains in this list originate from one sample, sequenced in a study of T cell responses to AZD1222 COVID-19 vaccine. Clones were read by immunoSEQ multiplex PCR, and TCRdb kept only the in-frame ones, dropping some. The sample has more than 70,000 clones, roughly 85% seen once; the top ten hold less than 1.6%. This sample comprised peripheral blood, obtained on day 0 of AZD1222 vaccination. These receptors were obtained from an adult in good health.

The V call is TRBV9, the J call TRBJ2-1, with TRBD2 identical over 14 bases. CDR3 length equals 17 residues. Germline CDR1 SGDLS, CDR2 YYNGEE. V lost 2 bases to trimming and J lost 1 base; unmatched junction nucleotides: 2. For the CDR3, the DNA is TGTGCCAGCAGCGTCGGGACTAGCGGGAGTTCCTACAATGAGCAGTTCTTC. Protein sequence: CASSVGTSGSSYNEQFF.

This sequence joins TRBV19 and TRBJ2-2; D may be TRBD2 (6 bases). This CDR3 contains 15 residues. Germline assignment: CDR1 LNHDA and CDR2 SQIVND (reference sequence). Trimming shortened V by 5 bases and J by 4 bases, and 14 bases separated the two germline ends. The CDR3 DNA sequence: TGTGCCAGTAGTGGGGGAGGAGGGACCACCGGGGAGCTGTTTTTT. This translates into CASSGGGGTTGELFF.

The genes are TRBV6-6 and TRBJ1-1; D call uncertain. Germline loops: CDR1 MNHNY, CDR2 SVGAGI (reference sequence). The CDR3 length is 15 residues. Deletions cut 0 bases from V and 5 bases from J, with 13 bases between. The CDR3 DNA reads TGTGCCAGCAGTTACTCGAATCAAGGGCGAACTGAAGCTTTCTTT. Amino acid sequence: CASSYSNQGRTEAFF.

The chain links TRBV10-3 to TRBJ2-7, with 10 positions matching TRBD1. The CDR3 runs to 16 residues. Per germline, CDR1 ENHRY and CDR2 SYGVKD. V dropped 5 bases and J dropped 5; count of bases not matched to a gene: 12. CDR3 region: CAISPPDRGAVNEQYF. The CDR3 nucleotides read TGTGCCATCAGTCCCCCGGACAGGGGGGCCGTCAACGAGCAGTACTTC.

The CDR3 reads CASSLSRSVQNEQFF. CDR3 in DNA: TGTGCCAGCAGCTTATCACGTAGTGTCCAAAATGAGCAGTTCTTC. The gene calls are TRBV5-6 and TRBJ2-1; D remains ambiguous. Germline lookup yields CDR1 SGHDT and CDR2 YYEEEE. This CDR3 has 15 residues. Trimming shortened V by 2 bases and J by 7 bases, and 16 bases separated the two germline ends. Full variable domain (missing parts from reference TRBV5-6 and TRBJ2-1): DAGVTQSPTHLIKTRGQQVTLRCSPKSGHDTVSWYQQALGQGPQFIFQYYEEEERQRGNFPDRFSGHQFPNYSSELNVNALLLGDSALYLCASSLSRSVQNEQFFGPGTRLTVL.

This clone has just a few counts. The CDR3 DNA reads TGTGCCAGCACCTTGGACAGCCAAGAGACCCAGTACTTC. Translation: CASTLDSQETQYF. The chain has TRBV21-1 and TRBJ2-5; the D call of TRBD1 is as the table states it, not checked on the DNA. TRBV21-1 is shown as a pseudogene. The CDR3 runs to 13 residues.